Described below is a single TCR beta chain sequence and its context. Its antigen is as yet unknown. Just one base apart from a much larger clone, this may be a read error. These data originate in a study of glioma-infiltrating T cells. Notes on the study in general: Very few CDR3 sequences were shared between tissue and blood. Non-neoplastic patients had below-expected tissue-blood divergence, while all gliomas exceeded expectation.

The iRepertoire nested amplicon-rescue multiplex PCR amplified TCR alpha and beta CDR3s from RNA. Input was roughly 95-450 ng of tissue mRNA or PBMC total RNA. Each CDR3 protein is one row after TCRdb ran MiXCR on the multiplex PCR reads. This table has some 190,000 distinct CDR3 sequences, more than 25% appearing once. The CDR3 covers 14 residues. The ends lost 7 bases at V and 6 bases at J; junction bases unmatched: 8. Germline V CDR1 and CDR2: SGHTA, FQGNSA. This chain uses TRBV7-2 with TRBJ1-3, with 8 nucleotides matching TRBD1. The receptor was isolated from a human donor with low-grade glioma or glioblastoma, undergoing nonglioma brain surgery, or in good health (not recorded which). Material for sequencing was glioma tissue, nonneoplastic brain tissue, or PBMCs (not recorded which). CDR3: CASTRQGTVNTIYF. The CDR3 bases are TGTGCCAGCACCCGACAGGGGACTGTAAACACCATATATTTT.